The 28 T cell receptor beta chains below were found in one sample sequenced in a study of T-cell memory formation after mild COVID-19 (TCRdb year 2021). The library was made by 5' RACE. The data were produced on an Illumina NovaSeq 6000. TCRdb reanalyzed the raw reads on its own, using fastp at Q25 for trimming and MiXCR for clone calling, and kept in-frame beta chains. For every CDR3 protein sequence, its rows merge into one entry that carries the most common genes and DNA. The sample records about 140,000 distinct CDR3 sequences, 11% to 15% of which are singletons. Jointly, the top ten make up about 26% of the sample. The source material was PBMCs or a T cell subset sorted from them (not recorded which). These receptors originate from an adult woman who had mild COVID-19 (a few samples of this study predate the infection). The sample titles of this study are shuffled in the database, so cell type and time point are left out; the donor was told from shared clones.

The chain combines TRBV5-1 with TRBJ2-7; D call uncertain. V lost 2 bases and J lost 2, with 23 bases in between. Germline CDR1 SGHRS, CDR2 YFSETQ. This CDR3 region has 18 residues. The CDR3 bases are TGCGCCAGCAGCTTTAGTTTTCCAAGATTTGTGATCCCCTACGAGCAGTACTTC. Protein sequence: CASSFSFPRFVIPYEQYF.

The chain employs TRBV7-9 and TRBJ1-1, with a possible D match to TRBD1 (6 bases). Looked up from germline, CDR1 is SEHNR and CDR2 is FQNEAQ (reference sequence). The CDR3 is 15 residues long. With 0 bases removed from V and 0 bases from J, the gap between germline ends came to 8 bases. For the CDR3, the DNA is TGTGCCAGCAGCTTAGCGGGACACTTGAACACTGAAGCTTTCTTT. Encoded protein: CASSLAGHLNTEAFF.

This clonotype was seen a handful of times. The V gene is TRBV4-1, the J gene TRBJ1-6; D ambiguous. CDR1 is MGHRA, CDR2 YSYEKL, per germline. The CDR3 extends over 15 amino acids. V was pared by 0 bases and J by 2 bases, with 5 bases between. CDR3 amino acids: CASSQDRPYNSPLHF. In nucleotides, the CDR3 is TGCGCCAGCAGCCAAGACAGGCCCTATAATTCACCCCTCCACTTT.

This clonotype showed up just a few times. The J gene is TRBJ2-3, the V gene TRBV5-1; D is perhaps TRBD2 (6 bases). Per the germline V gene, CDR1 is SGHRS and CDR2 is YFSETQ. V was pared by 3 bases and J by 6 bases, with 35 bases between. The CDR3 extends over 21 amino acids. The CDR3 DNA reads TGCGCCAGCAGCTCGAGGGGAACCGGGGCCTCGGGAGAGCGCTACGGGGATACGCAGTATTTT. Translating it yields CASSSRGTGASGERYGDTQYF.

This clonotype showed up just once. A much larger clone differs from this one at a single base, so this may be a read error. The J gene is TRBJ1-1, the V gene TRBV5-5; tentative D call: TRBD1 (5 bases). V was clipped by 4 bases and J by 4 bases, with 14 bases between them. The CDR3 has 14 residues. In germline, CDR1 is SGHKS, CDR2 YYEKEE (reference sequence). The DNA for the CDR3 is TGTGCCAGCAGCCTAGACAGTGTCGGCACTGAAGCTTTCTTT. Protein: CASSLDSVGTEAFF.

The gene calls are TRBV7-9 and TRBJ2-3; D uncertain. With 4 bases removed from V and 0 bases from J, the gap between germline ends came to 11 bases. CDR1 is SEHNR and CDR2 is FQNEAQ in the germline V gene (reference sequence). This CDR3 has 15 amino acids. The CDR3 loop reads CASSSLETSTDTQYF. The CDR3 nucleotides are TGTGCCAGCAGCTCACTGGAGACGAGCACAGATACGCAGTATTTT.

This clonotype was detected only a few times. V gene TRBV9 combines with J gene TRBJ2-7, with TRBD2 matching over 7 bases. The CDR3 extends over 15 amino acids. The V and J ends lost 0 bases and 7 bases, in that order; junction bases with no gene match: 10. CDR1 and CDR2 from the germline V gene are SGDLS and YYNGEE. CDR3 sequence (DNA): TGTGCCAGCAGCGTAGGCGGGGGAGACCTTTGGGAGCAGTACTTC. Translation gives CASSVGGGDLWEQYF. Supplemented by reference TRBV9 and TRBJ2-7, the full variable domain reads DSGVTQTPKHLITATGQRVTLRCSPRSGDLSVYWYQQSLDQGLQFLIQYYNGEERAKGNILERFSAQQFPDLHSELNLSSLELGDSALYFCASSVGGGDLWEQYFGPGTRLTVT.

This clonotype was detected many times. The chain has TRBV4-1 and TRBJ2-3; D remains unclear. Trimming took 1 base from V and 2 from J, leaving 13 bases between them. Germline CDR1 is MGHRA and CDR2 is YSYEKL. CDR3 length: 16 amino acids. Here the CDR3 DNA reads TGCGCCAGCAGCCAAGTTGACAAAAGGCACACAGATACGCAGTATTTT. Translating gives CASSQVDKRHTDTQYF.

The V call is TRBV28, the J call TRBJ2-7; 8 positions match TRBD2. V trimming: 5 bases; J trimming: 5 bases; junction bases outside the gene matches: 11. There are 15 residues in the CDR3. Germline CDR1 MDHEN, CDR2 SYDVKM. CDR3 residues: CASSPIGLASDEQYF. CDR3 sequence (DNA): TGTGCCAGCAGTCCAATCGGACTAGCATCCGACGAGCAGTACTTC. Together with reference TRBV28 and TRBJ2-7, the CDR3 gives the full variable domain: DVKVTQSSRYLVKRTGEKVFLECVQDMDHENMFWYRQDPGLGLRLIYFSYDVKMKEKGDIPEGYSVSREKKERFSLILESASTNQTSMYLCASSPIGLASDEQYFGPGTRLTVT.

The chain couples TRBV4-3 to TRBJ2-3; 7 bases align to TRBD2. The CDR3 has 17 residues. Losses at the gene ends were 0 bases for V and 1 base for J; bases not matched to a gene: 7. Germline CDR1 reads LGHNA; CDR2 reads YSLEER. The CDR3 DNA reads TGCGCCAGCAGCCAAGATAGGGTAGCGGGCCGCACAGATACGCAGTATTTT. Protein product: CASSQDRVAGRTDTQYF.

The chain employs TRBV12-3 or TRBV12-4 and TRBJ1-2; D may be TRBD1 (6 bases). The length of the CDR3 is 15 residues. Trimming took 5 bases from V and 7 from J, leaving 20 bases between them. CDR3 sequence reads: CASSPPGRGDGGYTF. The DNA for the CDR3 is TGTGCCAGCAGTCCGCCCGGGAGGGGGGATGGTGGCTACACCTTC.

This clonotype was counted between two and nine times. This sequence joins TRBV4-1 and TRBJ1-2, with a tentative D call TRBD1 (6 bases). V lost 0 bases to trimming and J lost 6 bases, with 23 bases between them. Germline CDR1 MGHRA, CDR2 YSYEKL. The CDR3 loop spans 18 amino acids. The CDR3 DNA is TGCGCCAGCAGCCAAGATGCCAAGGGGGTGGAGGGGAATCATGGCTACACCTTC. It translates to CASSQDAKGVEGNHGYTF.

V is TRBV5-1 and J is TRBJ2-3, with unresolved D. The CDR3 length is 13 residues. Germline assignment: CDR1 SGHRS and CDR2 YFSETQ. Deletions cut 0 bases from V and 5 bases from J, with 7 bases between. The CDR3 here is CASSLEPIDTQYF. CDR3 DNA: TGCGCCAGCAGCTTGGAGCCGATAGATACGCAGTATTTT.

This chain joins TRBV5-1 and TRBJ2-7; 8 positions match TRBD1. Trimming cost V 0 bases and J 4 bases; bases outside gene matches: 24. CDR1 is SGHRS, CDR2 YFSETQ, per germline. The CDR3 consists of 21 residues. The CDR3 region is CASSLVGPAPGQVVLGYEQYF. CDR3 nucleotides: TGCGCCAGCAGCTTGGTTGGGCCGGCTCCGGGACAGGTCGTCCTGGGATACGAGCAGTACTTC.

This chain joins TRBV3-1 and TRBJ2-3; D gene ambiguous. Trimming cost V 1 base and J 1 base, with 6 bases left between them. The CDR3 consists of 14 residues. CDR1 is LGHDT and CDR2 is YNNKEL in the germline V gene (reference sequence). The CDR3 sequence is CASSQALGTDTQYF. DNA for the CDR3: TGTGCCAGCAGCCAAGCACTCGGCACAGATACGCAGTATTTT.

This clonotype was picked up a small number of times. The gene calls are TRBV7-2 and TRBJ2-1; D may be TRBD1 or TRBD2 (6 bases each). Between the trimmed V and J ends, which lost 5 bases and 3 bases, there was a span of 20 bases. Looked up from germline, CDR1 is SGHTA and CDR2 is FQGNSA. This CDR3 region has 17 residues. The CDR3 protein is CASSLRGVGIIYNEQFF. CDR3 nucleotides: TGTGCCAGCAGCCTGAGGGGGGTCGGAATAATCTACAATGAGCAGTTCTTC.

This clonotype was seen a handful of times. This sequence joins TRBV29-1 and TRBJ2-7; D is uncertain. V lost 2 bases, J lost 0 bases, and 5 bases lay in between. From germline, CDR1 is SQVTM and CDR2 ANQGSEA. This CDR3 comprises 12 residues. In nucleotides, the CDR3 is TGCAGCGTTGAAAAATCCTCCTACGAGCAGTACTTC. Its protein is CSVEKSSYEQYF.

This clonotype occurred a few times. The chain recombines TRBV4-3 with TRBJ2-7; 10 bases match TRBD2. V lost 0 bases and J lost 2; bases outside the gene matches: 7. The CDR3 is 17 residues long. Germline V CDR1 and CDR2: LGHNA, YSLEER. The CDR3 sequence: CASSQETLAGAAYEQYF. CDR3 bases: TGCGCCAGCAGCCAAGAAACCCTAGCGGGGGCGGCCTACGAGCAGTACTTC.

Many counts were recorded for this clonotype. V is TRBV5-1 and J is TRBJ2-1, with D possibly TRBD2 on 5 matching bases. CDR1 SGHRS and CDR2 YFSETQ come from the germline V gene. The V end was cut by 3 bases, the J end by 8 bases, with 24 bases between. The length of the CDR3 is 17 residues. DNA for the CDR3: TGCGCCAGCAGCTCCGCGCTCGGAGCGACCTTCGGGGATGAGCAGTTCTTC. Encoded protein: CASSSALGATFGDEQFF.

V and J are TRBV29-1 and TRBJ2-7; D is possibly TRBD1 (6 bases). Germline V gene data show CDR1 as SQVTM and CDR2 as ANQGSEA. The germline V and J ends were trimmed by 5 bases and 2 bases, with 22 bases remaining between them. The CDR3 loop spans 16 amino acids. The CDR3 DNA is TGCAGCGTTCCTAATCCTACAGGGAACACACCCTACGAGCAGTACTTC. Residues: CSVPNPTGNTPYEQYF.

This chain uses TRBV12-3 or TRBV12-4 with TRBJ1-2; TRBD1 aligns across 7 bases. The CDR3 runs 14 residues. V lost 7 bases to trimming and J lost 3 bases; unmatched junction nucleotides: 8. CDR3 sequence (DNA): TGTGCCAGCAACCTGGACAGGAGAGACTATGGCTACACCTTC. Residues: CASNLDRRDYGYTF.

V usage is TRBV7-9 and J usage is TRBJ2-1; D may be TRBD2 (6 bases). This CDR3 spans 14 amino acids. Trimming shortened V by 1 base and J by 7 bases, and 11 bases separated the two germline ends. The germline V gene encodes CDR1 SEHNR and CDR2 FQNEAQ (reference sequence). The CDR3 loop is CASSLGGGPNEQFF. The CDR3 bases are TGTGCCAGCAGCTTAGGAGGAGGGCCGAATGAGCAGTTCTTC.

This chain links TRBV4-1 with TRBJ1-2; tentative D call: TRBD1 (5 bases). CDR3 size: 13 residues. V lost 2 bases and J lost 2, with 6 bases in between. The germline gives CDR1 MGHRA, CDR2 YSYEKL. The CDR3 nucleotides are TGCGCCAGCAGCCAACCAGGGAACTATGGCTACACCTTC. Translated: CASSQPGNYGYTF.

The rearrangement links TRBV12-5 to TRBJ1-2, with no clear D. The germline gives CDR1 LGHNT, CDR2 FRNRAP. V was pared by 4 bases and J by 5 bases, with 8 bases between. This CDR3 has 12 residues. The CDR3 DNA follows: TGTGCTAGTGGTTCCCCCGGGTATGGCTACACCTTC. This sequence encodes CASGSPGYGYTF. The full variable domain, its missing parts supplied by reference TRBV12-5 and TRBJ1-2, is DARVTQTPRHKVTEMGQEVTMRCQPILGHNTVFWYRQTMMQGLELLAYFRNRAPLDDSGMPKDRFSAEMPDATLATLKIQPSEPRDSAVYFCASGSPGYGYTFGSGTRLTVV.

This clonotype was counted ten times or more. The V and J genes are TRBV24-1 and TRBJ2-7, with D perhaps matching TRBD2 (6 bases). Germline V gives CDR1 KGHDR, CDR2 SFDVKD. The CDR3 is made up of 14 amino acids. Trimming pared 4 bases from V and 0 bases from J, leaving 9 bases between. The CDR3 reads CATSESGSSYEQYF. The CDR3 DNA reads TGTGCCACCAGTGAGTCCGGGAGCTCCTACGAGCAGTACTTC.

CDR3 DNA: TGTGCCAGCAGTGAGAGACGGGGAGGCTCCTACAATGAGCAGTTCTTC. Its protein product is CASSERRGGSYNEQFF. This chain joins TRBV2 and TRBJ2-1; maybe TRBD2 (6 bases). This CDR3 comprises 16 residues. V was shortened by 3 bases and J by 0 bases, with 12 bases between the two germline ends. Germline values: CDR1 SNHLY, CDR2 FYNNEI.

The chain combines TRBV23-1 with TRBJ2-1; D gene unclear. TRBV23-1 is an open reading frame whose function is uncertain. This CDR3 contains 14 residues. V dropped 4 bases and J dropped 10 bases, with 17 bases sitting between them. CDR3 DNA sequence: TGCGCCAGCAGTCTCCCCCAGTGCAGGCGCGAGCAGTTCTTC. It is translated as CASSLPQCRREQFF.

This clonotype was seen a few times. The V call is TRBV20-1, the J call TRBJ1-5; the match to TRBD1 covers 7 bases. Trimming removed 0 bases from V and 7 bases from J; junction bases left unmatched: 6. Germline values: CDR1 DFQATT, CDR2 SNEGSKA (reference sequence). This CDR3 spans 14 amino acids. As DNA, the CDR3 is TGCAGTGCTAGAGATACAGGGGTAGGACAGCCCCAGCATTTT. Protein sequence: CSARDTGVGQPQHF.